This T cell receptor (beta chain) was identified during a study of identical twins. The V segment lost 7 bases and the J segment 5 bases; nucleotides outside the gene matches: 4. This CDR3 comprises 13 residues. A universal primer site was created by template switching, with the cDNA bearing unique molecular identifiers. TCRdb processed the 5' RACE reads anew with MiXCR; each CDR3 protein has one entry. The data hold 700,000 or so distinct CDR3 sequences, with 21% observed a single time. This sample was also put to use in a study of T cells expressing NK-cell markers.

The sequence was obtained from a young woman in good health. Sequencing was carried out using PBMCs. The chain uses TRBV12-3 or TRBV12-4 and TRBJ2-7; TRBD2 aligns across 11 bases. The CDR3 is CASTVTSGNEQYF. CDR3 DNA: TGTGCCAGCACCGTGACTAGCGGGAACGAGCAGTACTTC.